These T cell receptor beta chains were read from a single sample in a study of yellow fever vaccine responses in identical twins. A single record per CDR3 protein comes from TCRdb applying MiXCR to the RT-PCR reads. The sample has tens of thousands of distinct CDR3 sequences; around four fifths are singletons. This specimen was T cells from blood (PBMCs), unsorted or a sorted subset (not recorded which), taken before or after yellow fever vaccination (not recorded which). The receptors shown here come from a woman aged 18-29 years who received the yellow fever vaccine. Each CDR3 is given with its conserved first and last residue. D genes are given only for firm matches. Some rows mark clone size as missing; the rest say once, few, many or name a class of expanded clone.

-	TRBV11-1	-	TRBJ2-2	TGTGCCAGCAGCTTGCGGACTACCTTTAACACCGGGGAGCTGTTTTTT	CASSLRTTFNTGELFF
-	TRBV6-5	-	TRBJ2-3	TGTGCCAGCAGTTATGGAGGCAGACCAGATACGCAGTATTTT	CASSYGGRPDTQYF
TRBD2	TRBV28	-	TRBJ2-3	TGTGCCAGCAGTTTTGGGACTAGCGGCCAATACACAGATACGCAGTATTTT	CASSFGTSGQYTDTQYF
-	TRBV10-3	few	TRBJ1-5	TGTGCCATCAGTGATGGCACCAATCAGCCCCAGCATTTT	CAISDGTNQPQHF
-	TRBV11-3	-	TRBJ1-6	TGTGCCAGCAGCTCCCGGTTTAGCTCCTATAATTCACCCCTCCACTTT	CASSSRFSSYNSPLHF
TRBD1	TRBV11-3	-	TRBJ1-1	TGTGCCAGCGCGTCATACACAGGGGGTACTGAAGCTTTCTTT	CASASYTGGTEAFF
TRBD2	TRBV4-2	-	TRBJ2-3	TGTGCCAGCAGCCAAGATCGGACTAGCGGGGGGAGAAGCACAGATACGCAGTATTTT	CASSQDRTSGGRSTDTQYF
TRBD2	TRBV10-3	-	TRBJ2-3	TGTGCCATCAGTGAGTCCCGACTAGCGGGCCATCCCACAGATACGCAGTATTTT	CAISESRLAGHPTDTQYF
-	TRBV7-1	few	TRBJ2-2	TGTGCCAGCAGGTCAGCAGGGAACACCGGGGAGCTGTTTTTT	CASRSAGNTGELFF
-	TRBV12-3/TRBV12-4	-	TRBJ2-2	TGTGCCAGCAGTTCAACTAGCTTCGCGAACACCGGGGAGCTGTTTTTT	CASSSTSFANTGELFF
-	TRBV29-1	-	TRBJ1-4	TGCAGCGTTGAAGCGGGGACTAATGAAAAACTGTTTTTT	CSVEAGTNEKLFF
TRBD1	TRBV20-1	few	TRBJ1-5	TGCAGTGCTAGAGAAGGGACAGGTAGTTCTCAGCCCCAGCATTTT	CSAREGTGSSQPQHF
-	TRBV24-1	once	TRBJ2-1	TGTGCCACCAGTGACCCATACAGGGATTCATACAATGAGCAGTTCTTC	CATSDPYRDSYNEQFF
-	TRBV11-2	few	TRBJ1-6	TGTGCCAGCAGCTTATTCGCAGACTCACCCCTCCACTTT	CASSLFADSPLHF
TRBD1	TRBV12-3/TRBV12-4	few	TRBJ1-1	TGTGCCAGCAGTTCGTGGGACAGCAGGAACACTGAAGCTTTCTTT	CASSSWDSRNTEAFF
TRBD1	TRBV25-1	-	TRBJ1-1	TGTGCCAGCAGTGATCTGGACAGGGAGAGCACTGAAGCTTTCTTT	CASSDLDRESTEAFF
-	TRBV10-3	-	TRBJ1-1	TGTGCCATCAGTGACCCCCGTGGCGCAGGGGCGAACACTGAAGCTTTCTTT	CAISDPRGAGANTEAFF
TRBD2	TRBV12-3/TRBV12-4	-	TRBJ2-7	TGTGCCAGCAGTCCCATTAGCGGGAGGGTACTCGAGCAGTACTTC	CASSPISGRVLEQYF
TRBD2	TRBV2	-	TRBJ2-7	TGTGCCAGCAGTGCCCAACAGGCGGGAGTTGGCTACGAGCAGTACTTC	CASSAQQAGVGYEQYF
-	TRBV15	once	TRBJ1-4	TGTGCCACCAGCTCCCGGATAGTTAATGAAAAACTGTTTTTT	CATSSRIVNEKLFF
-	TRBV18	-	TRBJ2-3	TGTGCCAGCTCACGAGATCGGCAGGCAGATACGCAGTATTTT	CASSRDRQADTQYF
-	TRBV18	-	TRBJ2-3	TGTGCCAGCTCACCACCCAGCAGGGCCGGCACAGATACGCAGTATTTT	CASSPPSRAGTDTQYF
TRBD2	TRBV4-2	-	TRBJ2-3	TGTGCCAGCAGTATTCCGCCGGGACTAGCGGCGGATACGCAGTATTTT	CASSIPPGLAADTQYF
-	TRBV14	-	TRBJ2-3	TGTGCCAGCAGCCAAGTAGGGGTCGATACGCAGTATTTT	CASSQVGVDTQYF
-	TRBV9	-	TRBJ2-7	TGTGCCAGCAGCCCAAGACTAGATTACGAGCAGTACTTC	CASSPRLDYEQYF
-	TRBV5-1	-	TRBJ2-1	TGCGCCAGCAGCTTGGCGACTCGTGATGAGCAGTTCTTC	CASSLATRDEQFF
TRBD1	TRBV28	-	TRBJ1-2	TGTGCCAGCAGCTCTCCAGGGGGTAACTATGGCTACACCTTC	CASSSPGGNYGYTF